The clone carrying this T cell receptor beta chain was detected a few times. Its matching antigen is unknown. The record originates from a study of cytomegalovirus exposure and HLA in healthy donors. Study results and limitations: Donors were assumed by presence/absence analyses to have roughly uniform sequencing depth. Analysis was carried out at a later point, and it linked a missense DCLRE1C variant to TCR beta V- and J-gene trimming. Indistinguishability led to the exclusion of some V segments, TRBV6-2 and TRBV6-3 included. The investigators catalogued 150 or so TCR beta chains as cytomegalovirus-associated.

The PCR used 60 Vbeta and 13 Jbeta primers. TCRdb keeps only in-frame clones here, not all; method: immunoSEQ multiplex PCR. The data show some 100,000 clones, with about 79% seen just once and about 1.1% held by the top ten. The V gene's germline CDR1 is SEHNR and CDR2 FQNEAQ (reference sequence). Between the trimmed V and J ends, which lost 2 bases and 1 base, there was a span of 9 bases. The CDR3 is 15 amino acids. Sequencing used PBMCs. V usage is TRBV7-9 and J usage is TRBJ1-5, with D unclear. The source of this sequence is a woman under 30 in good health and CMV-seronegative. The CDR3 region is CASSLTAESNQPQHF. CDR3 coding DNA: TGTGCCAGCAGCTTAACAGCAGAAAGCAATCAGCCCCAGCATTTT.